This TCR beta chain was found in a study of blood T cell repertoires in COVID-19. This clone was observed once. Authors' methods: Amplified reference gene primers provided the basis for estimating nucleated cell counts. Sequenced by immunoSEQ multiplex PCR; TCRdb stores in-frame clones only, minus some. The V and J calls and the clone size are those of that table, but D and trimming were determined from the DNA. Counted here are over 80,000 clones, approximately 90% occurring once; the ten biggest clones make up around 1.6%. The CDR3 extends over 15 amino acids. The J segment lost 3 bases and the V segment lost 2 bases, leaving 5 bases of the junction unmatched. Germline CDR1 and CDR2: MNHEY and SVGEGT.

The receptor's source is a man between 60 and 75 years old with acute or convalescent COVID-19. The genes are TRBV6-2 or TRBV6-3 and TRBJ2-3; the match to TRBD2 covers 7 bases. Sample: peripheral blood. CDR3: CASSYEGRGTDTQYF. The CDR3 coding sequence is TGTGCCAGCAGTTACGAGGGGAGGGGAACAGATACGCAGTATTTT.